Given below is one T cell receptor beta chain in context. These data originate in a study of OX40 agonist ivuxolimab in advanced cancers. Libraries were prepared by immunoSEQ multiplex PCR; TCRdb keeps only in-frame clonotypes and omits some of them. The table lists around 98,000 clones, approximately 88% of them singletons. The CDR3 sequence is 13 residues long. Trimming left V 3 bases short and J 3 bases short, with 8 bases between. Germline V gene lookup returns CDR1 KGHSH and CDR2 LQKENI. The rearrangement uses TRBV18 and TRBJ2-5; D not certain. The TCR comes from an adult with an advanced solid tumor such as melanoma, head and neck, liver or kidney cancer. This material consisted of CD4+ or CD8+ T cells sorted from blood, taken in a trial of the OX40 agonist ivuxolimab. CDR3 protein: CASSPWTEETQYF. The CDR3 bases are TGTGCCAGCTCACCGTGGACGGAAGAGACCCAGTACTTC.